This entry lists 10 T cell receptor beta chains sequenced from one sample in a study of T cells in Graves' hyperthyroidism and ophthalmopathy. Amplified regions were TCR beta CDR3 sequences from RNA transcripts. HTBI primers were the set used in a first-round RT-PCR of the TCR CDR3. TCRdb redid the calling of the multiplex PCR reads with MiXCR, one entry per CDR3 protein. The table lists under 400,000 distinct CDR3 sequences, 20% to 25% of them singletons. Sequenced material: blood. The receptors were gathered from a man in his fifties or sixties with Graves' hyperthyroidism.

The chain uses TRBV3-1 and TRBJ2-1; weak D call: TRBD2 (5 bases). CDR3 length: 16 residues. Trimming took 5 bases from V and 0 from J, leaving 14 bases between them. CDR1 and CDR2 (germline): LGHDT, YNNKEL (reference sequence). The CDR3 reads CASSIWMAGSYNEQFF. CDR3 nucleotides: TGTGCCAGCAGCATATGGATGGCGGGCTCCTACAATGAGCAGTTCTTC.

A few counts support this clonotype. The chain combines TRBV4-1 with TRBJ2-1; no clear D. The CDR3 covers 13 residues. Germline values: CDR1 MGHRA, CDR2 YSYEKL. V shed 0 bases and J shed 11 bases, with 11 bases lying between them. As DNA, the CDR3 is TGCGCCAGCAGCCAAGAAGGTGGATTAAAGCAGTTCTTC. Its translation: CASSQEGGLKQFF.

This clonotype was picked up a small number of times. This chain links TRBV12-3 or TRBV12-4 with TRBJ2-1; the D gene could be TRBD1 or TRBD2 (6 bases each). Trimming pared 2 bases from V and 5 bases from J, leaving 13 bases between. This CDR3 has 15 amino acids. CDR3 sequence (DNA): TGTGCCAGCAGTTTAAGGGGGGACTTAGACAATGAGCAGTTCTTC. Its translation is CASSLRGDLDNEQFF.

This clonotype was counted ten times or more. V and J are TRBV5-1 and TRBJ2-1; 9 nucleotides match TRBD2. V shed 6 bases and J 7 bases; nucleotides not matched to a gene: 2. The CDR3 totals 12 residues. CDR1 is SGHRS, CDR2 YFSETQ, per germline. DNA for the CDR3: TGCGCCAGCACGACTAGCGGAAATGAGCAGTTCTTC. This codes for CASTTSGNEQFF.

About this clonotype: This clone may be a read error of a much larger clone one base away. The chain has TRBV3-1 and TRBJ2-1; D may be TRBD2 (6 bases). Germline CDR1 is LGHDT and CDR2 is YNNKEL (reference sequence). Trimming removed 1 base from V and 2 bases from J, with 9 bases in between. This CDR3 is 15 amino acids long. The CDR3 sequence: CASSQGRDPYNEQFF. CDR3 bases: TGTGCCAGCAGCCAAGGGCGGGACCCCTACAATGAGCAGTTCTTC.

V gene TRBV28 combines with J gene TRBJ1-3; possible D gene TRBD1, 6 bases. Per the germline V gene, CDR1 is MDHEN and CDR2 is SYDVKM. V shed 2 bases and J shed 0 bases, with 14 bases lying between them. The CDR3 is 17 amino acids. The CDR3 spells CASSLGGQGSSGNTIYF. The CDR3 DNA follows: TGTGCCAGCAGTTTAGGGGGGCAGGGATCCTCTGGAAACACCATATATTTT.

This clonotype occurred a few times. This chain uses TRBV5-5 with TRBJ1-5, with 9 bases fitting TRBD1. From germline, CDR1 is SGHKS and CDR2 YYEKEE (reference sequence). J lost 4 bases, V lost 4 bases, and 6 bases had no gene match. CDR3 length: 15 residues. CDR3 sequence (DNA): TGTGCCAGCAGCGTACAGGGGGCTTGGAATCAGCCCCAGCATTTT. This translates into CASSVQGAWNQPQHF.

J is TRBJ2-5 and V is TRBV6-4, with D perhaps TRBD1 or TRBD2 (5 bases each). Germline V lookup: CDR1 MRHNA, CDR2 SNTAGT. There are 13 residues in the CDR3. Deletions cut 5 bases from V and 5 bases from J, with 12 bases between. The CDR3 DNA reads as TGTGCCAGCAGTCCGGGACCGATGGAGACCCAGTACTTC. It is translated as CASSPGPMETQYF.

J is TRBJ1-1 and V is TRBV11-2, with D unclear. Trimming pared 5 bases from V and 6 bases from J, leaving 19 bases between. This CDR3 is 15 amino acids long. CDR1 is SGHAT and CDR2 is FQNNGV in the germline V gene. The DNA for the CDR3 is TGTGCCAGCAGCCGCCTTGACACGGTGGAGGCTGAAGCTTTCTTT. Amino acid sequence: CASSRLDTVEAEAFF.

The chain carries TRBV7-9 and TRBJ2-7; a possible D gene is TRBD1 (5 bases). CDR1 and CDR2 from the germline V gene are SEHNR and FQNEAQ (reference sequence). Deletions cut 5 bases from V and 1 base from J, with 12 bases between. The CDR3 totals 14 residues. The CDR3 protein is CASSQGVGSYEQYF. CDR3 DNA: TGTGCCAGCAGCCAAGGGGTGGGGTCCTACGAGCAGTACTTC.